The rows below give T cell receptor beta chains drawn from one sample of a study of blood T cell repertoires in COVID-19. This table comes from immunoSEQ multiplex PCR, and its TCRdb copy is limited to in-frame clones, with some not included. This table has approximately 220,000 clones, 83% appearing once. The sequenced sample consisted of PBMCs or T cells enriched from blood (not recorded which). The receptor set was obtained from a woman between 50 and 59 years old who had been exposed to COVID-19. Each CDR3 is given with its conserved first and last residue. The D gene is left open where the match is weak. Clone size is given for some rows only: seen once, a few or many times, or a class if the clone is expanded.

clone_size: NA
d_call: NA
cdr3_length: 14
v_call: TRBV9
j_call: TRBJ2-1
cdr3_aa: CASSAWDSGNEQFF
cdr3_nt: TGTGCCAGCAGCGCCTGGGACTCGGGTAATGAGCAGTTCTTC

clone_size: NA
d_call: TRBD2
cdr3_length: 15
v_call: TRBV11-3
j_call: TRBJ2-3
cdr3_aa: CASSFSSGGTDTQYF
cdr3_nt: TGTGCCAGCAGCTTCTCTAGCGGGGGTACGGATACGCAGTATTTT

clone_size: NA
d_call: NA
cdr3_length: 14
v_call: TRBV19
j_call: TRBJ2-7
cdr3_aa: CASSPYTHSYEQYF
cdr3_nt: TGTGCCAGTAGTCCGTACACCCATTCCTACGAGCAGTACTTC

clone_size: NA
d_call: NA
cdr3_length: 15
v_call: TRBV15
j_call: TRBJ1-1
cdr3_aa: CATSPRGGEGTEAFF
cdr3_nt: TGTGCCACCAGCCCCAGAGGGGGTGAGGGGACTGAAGCTTTCTTT

clone_size: NA
d_call: NA
cdr3_length: 13
v_call: TRBV19
j_call: TRBJ2-3
cdr3_aa: CASSSQSTDTQYF
cdr3_nt: TGTGCCAGTAGTTCACAGAGCACAGATACGCAGTATTTT

clone_size: NA
d_call: NA
cdr3_length: 16
v_call: TRBV10-3
j_call: TRBJ2-7
cdr3_aa: CAISGGSPQGSYEQYF
cdr3_nt: TGTGCCATCAGCGGAGGGAGTCCCCAGGGTTCCTACGAGCAGTACTTC

clone_size: few
d_call: TRBD2
cdr3_length: 15
v_call: TRBV6-2/TRBV6-3
j_call: TRBJ2-3
cdr3_aa: CASSYGTIGLDTQYF
cdr3_nt: TGTGCCAGCAGTTACGGGACTATCGGTCTTGATACGCAGTATTTT

clone_size: once
d_call: NA
cdr3_length: 14
v_call: TRBV7-2
j_call: TRBJ2-2
cdr3_aa: CASSLALYTGELFF
cdr3_nt: TGTGCCAGCAGCTTAGCCCTTTACACCGGGGAGCTGTTTTTT

clone_size: NA
d_call: TRBD1
cdr3_length: 15
v_call: TRBV2
j_call: TRBJ1-2
cdr3_aa: CASRAVTGGVDGYTF
cdr3_nt: TGTGCCAGCAGAGCCGTGACAGGGGGCGTGGATGGCTACACCTTC

clone_size: few
d_call: NA
cdr3_length: 15
v_call: TRBV7-9
j_call: TRBJ1-5
cdr3_aa: CASSLDGIGNQPQHF
cdr3_nt: TGTGCCAGCAGCTTGGACGGGATAGGCAATCAGCCCCAGCATTTT

clone_size: NA
d_call: NA
cdr3_length: 15
v_call: TRBV5-1
j_call: TRBJ1-4
cdr3_aa: CASSLEQGGNEKLFF
cdr3_nt: TGCGCCAGCAGCTTGGAACAGGGTGGGAATGAAAAACTGTTTTTT

clone_size: NA
d_call: TRBD1
cdr3_length: 14
v_call: TRBV10-3
j_call: TRBJ1-1
cdr3_aa: CAIKMDRVFTEAFF
cdr3_nt: TGTGCCATCAAAATGGACAGGGTTTTTACTGAAGCTTTCTTT

clone_size: NA
d_call: TRBD1
cdr3_length: 12
v_call: TRBV6-5
j_call: TRBJ1-1
cdr3_aa: CASRLPTGSIFF
cdr3_nt: TGTGCCAGCAGACTGCCGACAGGGTCTATCTTCTTT

clone_size: NA
d_call: TRBD1
cdr3_length: 13
v_call: TRBV4-3
j_call: TRBJ1-1
cdr3_aa: CASSQDRGTEAFF
cdr3_nt: TGCGCCAGCAGCCAAGACAGGGGGACTGAAGCTTTCTTT

clone_size: NA
d_call: TRBD2
cdr3_length: 12
v_call: TRBV19
j_call: TRBJ2-7
cdr3_aa: CASSSGGYEQYF
cdr3_nt: TGTGCCAGTAGTTCGGGGGGGTACGAGCAGTACTTC

clone_size: NA
d_call: TRBD1
cdr3_length: 14
v_call: TRBV10-3
j_call: TRBJ2-7
cdr3_aa: CAISAPGQGDEQYF
cdr3_nt: TGTGCCATCAGTGCACCGGGACAGGGGGACGAGCAGTACTTC

clone_size: NA
d_call: NA
cdr3_length: 13
v_call: TRBV6-4
j_call: TRBJ1-1
cdr3_aa: CASKRTVNTEAFF
cdr3_nt: TGTGCCAGCAAAAGGACAGTAAACACTGAAGCTTTCTTT

clone_size: NA
d_call: NA
cdr3_length: 15
v_call: TRBV5-1
j_call: TRBJ1-6
cdr3_aa: CASSLEGSGISPLHF
cdr3_nt: TGCGCCAGCAGCTTGGAAGGGTCGGGAATTTCACCCCTCCACTTT

clone_size: once
d_call: TRBD1
cdr3_length: 16
v_call: TRBV11-1
j_call: TRBJ1-3
cdr3_aa: CASSAGQGANGNTIYF
cdr3_nt: TGTGCCAGCAGCGCGGGACAGGGAGCGAATGGAAACACCATATATTTT

clone_size: once
d_call: NA
cdr3_length: 14
v_call: TRBV4-3
j_call: TRBJ1-4
cdr3_aa: CASSQERGGKKLFF
cdr3_nt: TGCGCCAGCAGCCAAGAGAGGGGAGGGAAAAAACTGTTTTTT

clone_size: NA
d_call: TRBD1
cdr3_length: 13
v_call: TRBV27
j_call: TRBJ1-1
cdr3_aa: CASSWDRDTEAFF
cdr3_nt: TGTGCCAGCAGTTGGGACAGAGACACTGAAGCTTTCTTT

clone_size: NA
d_call: TRBD1
cdr3_length: 15
v_call: TRBV5-6
j_call: TRBJ2-7
cdr3_aa: CASSYPGTGGYEQYF
cdr3_nt: TGTGCCAGCAGCTACCCTGGGACAGGAGGCTACGAGCAGTACTTC

clone_size: NA
d_call: NA
cdr3_length: 19
v_call: TRBV7-2
j_call: TRBJ2-1
cdr3_aa: CASYTFAEELGGTPNEQFF
cdr3_nt: TGTGCCAGCTACACGTTCGCAGAAGAATTGGGGGGAACACCCAATGAGCAGTTCTTC

clone_size: NA
d_call: NA
cdr3_length: 16
v_call: TRBV21-1
j_call: TRBJ2-2
cdr3_aa: CASSKEAGGCTGELFF
cdr3_nt: TGTGCCAGCAGCAAAGAGGCAGGGGGCTGCACCGGGGAGCTGTTTTTT

clone_size: NA
d_call: NA
cdr3_length: 14
v_call: TRBV27
j_call: TRBJ1-1
cdr3_aa: CASSLREGITEAFF
cdr3_nt: TGTGCCAGCAGTTTAAGGGAGGGCATCACTGAAGCTTTCTTT

clone_size: few
d_call: NA
cdr3_length: 12
v_call: TRBV30
j_call: TRBJ2-7
cdr3_aa: CAWSARDYEQYF
cdr3_nt: TGTGCCTGGAGTGCTCGAGATTACGAGCAGTACTTC

clone_size: NA
d_call: TRBD1
cdr3_length: 15
v_call: TRBV5-1
j_call: TRBJ1-1
cdr3_aa: CASSLETGKNTEAFF
cdr3_nt: TGCGCCAGCAGCTTGGAGACAGGGAAGAACACTGAAGCTTTCTTT

clone_size: NA
d_call: TRBD1
cdr3_length: 13
v_call: TRBV19
j_call: TRBJ2-7
cdr3_aa: CASSRDRQAEQYF
cdr3_nt: TGTGCCAGTAGCCGGGACAGGCAAGCCGAGCAGTACTTC

clone_size: NA
d_call: TRBD1
cdr3_length: 13
v_call: TRBV2
j_call: TRBJ1-6
cdr3_aa: CAEGQGLESPLHF
cdr3_nt: TGTGCCGAGGGACAGGGGTTGGAGTCACCCCTCCACTTT

clone_size: NA
d_call: TRBD1
cdr3_length: 13
v_call: TRBV5-5
j_call: TRBJ2-1
cdr3_aa: CATRTGGRNEQFF
cdr3_nt: TGTGCCACCAGGACAGGGGGCAGGAATGAGCAGTTCTTC

clone_size: NA
d_call: NA
cdr3_length: 14
v_call: TRBV6-5
j_call: TRBJ1-2
cdr3_aa: CASSPDSPNYGYTF
cdr3_nt: TGTGCCAGCAGCCCAGACAGTCCTAACTATGGCTACACCTTC

clone_size: NA
d_call: NA
cdr3_length: 14
v_call: TRBV10-3
j_call: TRBJ2-2
cdr3_aa: CASRGQGDTGELFF
cdr3_nt: TGTGCCAGCCGGGGGCAGGGGGACACCGGGGAGCTGTTTTTT

clone_size: NA
d_call: TRBD2
cdr3_length: 15
v_call: TRBV28
j_call: TRBJ2-5
cdr3_aa: CASLSRSGVIETQYF
cdr3_nt: TGTGCCTCGTTATCACGCAGCGGGGTTATAGAGACCCAGTACTTC

clone_size: NA
d_call: NA
cdr3_length: 15
v_call: TRBV6-5
j_call: TRBJ1-1
cdr3_aa: CASSSGWASSTEAFF
cdr3_nt: TGTGCCAGCAGCTCAGGGTGGGCGTCGAGCACTGAAGCTTTCTTT

clone_size: NA
d_call: TRBD1
cdr3_length: 12
v_call: TRBV18
j_call: TRBJ1-2
cdr3_aa: CASSPDREGYTF
cdr3_nt: TGTGCCAGCTCACCGGACAGGGAGGGCTACACCTTC

clone_size: NA
d_call: NA
cdr3_length: 13
v_call: TRBV7-9
j_call: TRBJ2-7
cdr3_aa: CASSRDSTYEQYF
cdr3_nt: TGTGCCAGCAGCCGTGACAGTACCTACGAGCAGTACTTC

clone_size: NA
d_call: TRBD1
cdr3_length: 17
v_call: TRBV30
j_call: TRBJ2-5
cdr3_aa: CACDRGIRSSYQETQYF
cdr3_nt: TGTGCCTGTGACAGGGGTATTAGATCTTCGTACCAAGAGACCCAGTACTTC

clone_size: NA
d_call: NA
cdr3_length: 14
v_call: TRBV6-2/TRBV6-3
j_call: TRBJ2-2
cdr3_aa: CASSLWAAAGELFF
cdr3_nt: TGTGCCAGCAGCCTTTGGGCAGCGGCCGGGGAGCTGTTTTTT

clone_size: NA
d_call: NA
cdr3_length: 15
v_call: TRBV28
j_call: TRBJ1-5
cdr3_aa: CASSLPPRGNQPQHF
cdr3_nt: TGTGCCAGCAGTTTACCCCCCCGGGGCAATCAGCCCCAGCATTTT

clone_size: NA
d_call: NA
cdr3_length: 17
v_call: TRBV28
j_call: TRBJ2-7
cdr3_aa: CASSLGRFRTVTYEQYF
cdr3_nt: TGTGCCAGCAGTTTAGGGCGATTCCGGACAGTAACCTACGAGCAGTACTTC

clone_size: NA
d_call: NA
cdr3_length: 13
v_call: TRBV30
j_call: TRBJ1-1
cdr3_aa: CAWRWGRNTEAFF
cdr3_nt: TGTGCCTGGAGATGGGGGAGGAACACTGAAGCCTTCTTT